These T cell receptor beta chains were read from a single sample in a study of PD-1 blockade in classical Hodgkin lymphoma. Clones were sequenced by immunoSEQ multiplex PCR, and TCRdb holds only the in-frame ones, with some missing. The table lists over 75,000 clones, 75% to 95% of them singletons. The starting material was peripheral blood mononuclear cells (PBMCs), obtained before the fourth cycle of nivolumab. Receptor source: a human donor with classical Hodgkin lymphoma. Both conserved end residues are part of each CDR3. A D gene is named only where the DNA matches it firmly. The size field is filled for only some rows; it gives once, few, many or a size class.

TGTGCCAGCAGCGTAGGATTTTCCCCAGACCTCACCAAAAACACCGGGGAGCTGTTTTTT CASSVGFSPDLTKNTGELFF NA TRBJ2-2 TRBV9 NA
TGTGCCAGCAGTTTCTTAGCGGGGCAAGCCTACGAGCAGTACTTC CASSFLAGQAYEQYF TRBD2 TRBJ2-7 TRBV28 NA
TGTGCCAGCAGTTATCGCGGGGGGGCGGGTGAGCAGTTCTTC CASSYRGGAGEQFF TRBD2 TRBJ2-1 TRBV6-5 NA
TGTGCCAGCAGCTTACACCCCGGGACAGGGGTGGCCTATGGCTACACCTTC CASSLHPGTGVAYGYTF TRBD1 TRBJ1-2 TRBV11-2 few
TGTGCCCGGGAGGGGGACAGCTACGAGCAGTACTTC CAREGDSYEQYF NA TRBJ2-7 TRBV30 NA
TGTGCCAGCAGCCAGGTGCTGAACACTGAAGCTTTCTTT CASSQVLNTEAFF NA TRBJ1-1 TRBV5-4 NA
TGTGCCAGCAGGCGGGCAGGGGGATCCACCTACGAGCAGTACTTC CASRRAGGSTYEQYF TRBD1 TRBJ2-7 TRBV13 NA
TGTGCCAGCAGCTTAGTGGCGGCTGAAGCTTTCTTT CASSLVAAEAFF NA TRBJ1-1 TRBV7-2 NA
TGCGCCAGCAGCCAAGATCCCCGGGGGCGAACTAACTATGGCTACACCTTC CASSQDPRGRTNYGYTF NA TRBJ1-2 TRBV4-1 NA
TGCAGCGTTGAAGATTGGGGAAGGGAACTGTTTTTT CSVEDWGRELFF NA TRBJ1-4 TRBV29-1 once
TGTGCCAGCAGCGTAGCGGGGGGGCCTTTTAGGTCCCAAGAGACCCAGTACTTC CASSVAGGPFRSQETQYF TRBD2 TRBJ2-5 TRBV9 NA
TGTGCCAGTATGGCTCTGGGGCATTCACCCCTCCACTTT CASMALGHSPLHF NA TRBJ1-6 TRBV19 NA
TGTGCTAGTGGTTTGGTACAGGGTTTGGGGCAGCCCCAGCATTTT CASGLVQGLGQPQHF NA TRBJ1-5 TRBV12-5 NA
TGTGCCAGCAGTCCAAGCCCCATCTGGGGGCCTAACTATGGCTACACCTTC CASSPSPIWGPNYGYTF NA TRBJ1-2 TRBV27 few
TGTGCCAGCAGCGTCACCGGGACAGGGGTGTACAATGAGCAGTTCTTC CASSVTGTGVYNEQFF TRBD1 TRBJ2-1 TRBV4-2 NA
TGTGCCAGCAGCCCTTATGAGCGACCCTACGAGCAGTACTTC CASSPYERPYEQYF NA TRBJ2-7 TRBV11-3 NA
TGTGCCAGCAGCCCCGGGACAAACTACGAGCAGTACTTC CASSPGTNYEQYF NA TRBJ2-7 TRBV14 NA
TGTGCCTGGAGTGTAACGGCAGGGGCTATCTCTGGAAACACCATATATTTT CAWSVTAGAISGNTIYF NA TRBJ1-3 TRBV30 NA
TGTGCCAGCAGCTTATTGGGGAATAAGGCAGATACGCAGTATTTT CASSLLGNKADTQYF NA TRBJ2-3 TRBV7-3 NA
TGTGCCAGCCACTCCTCGCAGATAGCGGGGGTCCTACCCTACGAGCAGTACTTC CASHSSQIAGVLPYEQYF TRBD2 TRBJ2-7 TRBV27 NA
TGTGCCAGCAGCTTAATGGTAAGCAGCTCCTACAATGAGCAGTTCTTC CASSLMVSSSYNEQFF NA TRBJ2-1 TRBV7-3 NA
TGTGCCTGGAGTCCCGGGTCCGAGCAGTACTTC CAWSPGSEQYF NA TRBJ2-7 TRBV30 NA
TGCGCCAGCAGCCAAGAGGAGGGGGCGTGGAGGCAGTATTTT CASSQEEGAWRQYF NA TRBJ2-3 TRBV4-1 NA